This TCR beta chain was identified in a study of control samples from healthy donors and cancer patients (dated by TCRdb to 2018 to 2020). Comments on this clone: Its specific antigen is unknown. No base quality information exists; no much larger clone differs at one position.

Measured from the cysteine to the phenylalanine, the CDR3 is 16 residues long. Solely the CDR3 DNA is kept, with 48 bases framed from the first base. According to the germline V gene, CDR1 reads SGHVS and CDR2 reads FQNEAQ. Cut back by 7 bases and 5 bases, the V and J ends lie 21 bases apart. The library was built by means of the immunoSEQ multiplex PCR assay. TCRdb re-hosts the immuneACCESS table, in-frame sequences only. Its copies lack some clones; in the studies checked, an unresolved V gene accounts for under half of them, and the cause for the rest is not known. This sample gives 70,000 or so clones in total; roughly 94% of them show up just once. 6% to 8% of the sample is taken by the ten largest.

This TCR derives from a woman in her thirties or forties in good health. The rearrangement joined TRBV7-8 to TRBJ2-1, with the D gene tentatively TRBD1 or TRBD2, based on 5 matching bases in each. Sequenced material: blood. Here is the DNA: TGTGCCAGCACCCAGTCGGGGCTACCCTACCACAATGAGCAGTTCTTC. Its protein reads: CASTQSGLPYHNEQFF.